These 5 T cell receptor beta chains came from one sample sequenced in a study of human T cells and chemical hapten exposure (dated by TCRdb to the early 2020s). Preparation of the library involved RACE. The run used a NextSeq 500. TCRdb itself trimmed the public reads at Q25 with fastp, ran MiXCR and retained productive beta chains. Each CDR3 protein gets just one entry, which takes the most common genes and DNA from the rows behind it. A total of just under 40,000 distinct CDR3 sequences appear in this sample, 9.5% to 15% of them only once. Roughly 2.5% of the sample belongs to the ten largest clones. What this sample's time point label stands for: patch test 3, about 24 weeks after DPC sensitization. In the paper's terms, the treatment or condition label means: therapeutic diphenylcyclopropenone sensitization with weekly scalp DPC. Total RNA was isolated from unfractionated whole blood collected in Tempus Blood RNA tubes.

Here the sequenced sample was whole blood, taken in connection with sensitization to the hapten diphenylcyclopropenone (DPC). The source is a woman between 40 and 50 years old with alopecia areata. Some clones in this sample may be carry-over from other donors' samples.

This clonotype was detected ten times or more. The V and J genes are TRBV6-6 and TRBJ1-4, with D hard to call. Germline V gene sequence: CDR1 MNHNY, CDR2 SVGAGI (reference sequence). This CDR3 region has 15 residues. Trimming pared 2 bases from V and 0 bases from J, leaving 7 bases between. CDR3 protein: CASSYGPATNEKLFF. CDR3 nucleotide sequence: TGTGCCAGCAGTTACGGGCCCGCAACTAATGAAAAACTGTTTTTT.

Many counts were recorded for this clonotype. This chain connects TRBV18 to TRBJ1-6, with 8 nucleotides matching TRBD1. J gave up 10 bases and V 3 bases, and 14 bases lay outside the gene matches. The CDR3 consists of 17 residues. Germline CDR1 and CDR2: KGHSH and LQKENI. The CDR3 loop is CASSPTRAGQGGSPLHF. The CDR3 DNA follows: TGTGCCAGCTCACCCACTAGGGCCGGACAGGGAGGATCACCCCTCCACTTT.

Ten or more counts support this clonotype. The CDR3 region is CSVSDPGIQPEAFF. The CDR3 DNA is TGCAGCGTGAGTGACCCCGGGATCCAGCCCGAAGCTTTCTTT. The genes are TRBV29-1 and TRBJ1-1; D ambiguous. The CDR3 spans 14 residues. V lost 6 bases and J lost 8, with 22 bases in between. CDR1 is SQVTM, CDR2 ANQGSEA, per germline.

The J gene is TRBJ2-7, the V gene TRBV2; D might be TRBD2 (6 bases). Trimming removed 0 bases at V and 6 bases at J, with 12 bases between. The CDR3 spans 14 residues. Germline values: CDR1 SNHLY, CDR2 FYNNEI. The CDR3 region has the DNA TGTGCCAGCAGTGAAGCGCGGGGCATAGGCGAGCAGTACTTC. This translates into CASSEARGIGEQYF.

This clonotype was recorded a few times. The chain has TRBV19 and TRBJ2-7; D is possibly TRBD1 or TRBD2 (6 bases each). Germline V gives CDR1 LNHDA, CDR2 SQIVND (reference sequence). Trimming took off 3 bases at V and 3 bases at J, with 15 bases between the two ends. The CDR3 spans 15 residues. The CDR3 loop is CASSMGGGQFYEQYF. The CDR3 DNA is TGTGCCAGTAGTATGGGGGGAGGACAGTTCTACGAGCAGTACTTC. The whole variable domain, filled in from reference TRBV19 and TRBJ2-7, reads DGGITQSPKYLFRKEGQNVTLSCEQNLNHDAMYWYRQDPGQGLRLIYYSQIVNDFQKGDIAEGYSVSREKKESFPLTVTSAQKNPTAFYLCASSMGGGQFYEQYFGPGTRLTVT.